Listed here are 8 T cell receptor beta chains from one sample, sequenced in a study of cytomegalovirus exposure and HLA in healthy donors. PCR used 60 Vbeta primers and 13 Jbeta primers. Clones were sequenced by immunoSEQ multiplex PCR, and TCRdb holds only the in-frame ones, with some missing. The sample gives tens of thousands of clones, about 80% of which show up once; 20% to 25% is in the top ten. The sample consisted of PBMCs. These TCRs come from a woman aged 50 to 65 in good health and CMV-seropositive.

CDR3 sequence: CAWSHGTGYSGYTF. As DNA, the CDR3 is TGTGCCTGGAGTCATGGGACAGGGTATTCGGGCTACACCTTC. This rearrangement joins TRBV30 to TRBJ1-2; 9 bases line up with TRBD1. Germline CDR1 reads GTSNPN; CDR2 reads SVGIG (reference sequence). The CDR3 length is 14 residues. Unmatched junction bases numbered 9, after V lost 2 bases and J lost 8 bases. Based on the CDR3 plus reference TRBV30 and TRBJ1-2, the full variable domain is SQTIHQWPATLVQPVGSPLSLECTVEGTSNPNLYWYRQAAGRGLQLLFYSVGIGQISSEVPQNLSASRPQDRQFILSSKKLLLSDSGFYLCAWSHGTGYSGYTFGSGTRLTVV.

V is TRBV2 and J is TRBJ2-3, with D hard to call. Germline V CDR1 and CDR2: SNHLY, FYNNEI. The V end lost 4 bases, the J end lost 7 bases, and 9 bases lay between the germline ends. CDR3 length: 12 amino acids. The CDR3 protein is CASSGSVNTQYF. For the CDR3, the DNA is TGTGCCAGCAGTGGTTCGGTGAATACGCAGTATTTT. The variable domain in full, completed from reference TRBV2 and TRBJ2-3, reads EPEVTQTPSHQVTQMGQEVILRCVPISNHLYFYWYRQILGQKVEFLVSFYNNEISEKSEIFDDQFSVERPDGSNFTLKIRSTKLEDSAMYFCASSGSVNTQYFGPGTRLTVL.

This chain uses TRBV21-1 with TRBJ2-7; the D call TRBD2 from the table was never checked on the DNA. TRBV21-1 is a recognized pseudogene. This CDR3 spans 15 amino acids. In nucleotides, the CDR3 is TGTGCCAGCAGCAAAGAGGAAGGAGCGGGGCCCGAGCAGTACGTC. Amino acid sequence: CASSKEEGAGPEQYV.

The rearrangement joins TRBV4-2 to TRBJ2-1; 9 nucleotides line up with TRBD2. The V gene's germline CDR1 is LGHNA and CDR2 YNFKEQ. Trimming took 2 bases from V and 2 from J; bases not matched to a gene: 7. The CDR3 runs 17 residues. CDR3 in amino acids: CASSQYSGGTTYNEQFF. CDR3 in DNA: TGTGCCAGCAGCCAATATAGCGGGGGCACAACCTACAATGAGCAGTTCTTC.

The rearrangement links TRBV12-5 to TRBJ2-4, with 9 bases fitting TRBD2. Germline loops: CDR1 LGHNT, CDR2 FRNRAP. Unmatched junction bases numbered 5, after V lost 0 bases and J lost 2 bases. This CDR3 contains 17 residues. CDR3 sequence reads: CASGLVVRGGSKNIQYF. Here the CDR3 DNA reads TGTGCTAGTGGTTTGGTAGTGCGGGGGGGCTCCAAAAACATTCAGTACTTC.

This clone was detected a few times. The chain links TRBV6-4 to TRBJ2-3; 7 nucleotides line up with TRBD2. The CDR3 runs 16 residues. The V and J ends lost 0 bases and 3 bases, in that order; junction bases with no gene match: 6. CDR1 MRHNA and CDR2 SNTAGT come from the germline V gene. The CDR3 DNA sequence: TGTGCCAGCAGTGACTCCGCGGGGGATGGGACAGATACGCAGTATTTT. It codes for CASSDSAGDGTDTQYF.

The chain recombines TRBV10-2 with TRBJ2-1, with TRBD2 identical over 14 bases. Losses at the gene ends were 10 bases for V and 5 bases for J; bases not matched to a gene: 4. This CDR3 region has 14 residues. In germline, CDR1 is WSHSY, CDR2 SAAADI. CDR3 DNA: TGCGCCACCCTGGGACTAGCGGGAGACAATGAGCAGTTCTTC. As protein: CATLGLAGDNEQFF.

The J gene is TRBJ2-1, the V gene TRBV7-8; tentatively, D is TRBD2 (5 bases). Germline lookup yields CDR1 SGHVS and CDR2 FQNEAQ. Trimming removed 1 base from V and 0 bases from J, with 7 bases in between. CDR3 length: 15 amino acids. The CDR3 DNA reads TGTGCCAGCAGCTTAGACAGCGGCTCCTACAATGAGCAGTTCTTC. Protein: CASSLDSGSYNEQFF.